The 7 T cell receptor beta chains in this list originate from one sample, sequenced in a study of cytomegalovirus exposure and HLA in healthy donors. In the PCR, 60 Vbeta and 13 Jbeta primers were used. Sequenced by immunoSEQ multiplex PCR; TCRdb stores in-frame clones only, minus some. Its listing shows about 58,000 clones. Sequenced material: PBMCs. The receptors derive from a male donor in good health and CMV-seronegative.

On this clone: Other DNA sequences of this sample code for an identical CDR3. The J gene is TRBJ2-3, the V gene TRBV6-1; D may be TRBD1 (6 bases). Germline V gives CDR1 MNHNS, CDR2 SASEGT. V gave up 5 bases and J gave up 4 bases, with 10 bases separating them. The CDR3 has 13 amino acids. CDR3 residues: CASSTRGPDTQYF. CDR3 coding DNA: TGTGCCAGCAGTACCAGGGGCCCAGATACGCAGTATTTT.

The chain carries TRBV28 and TRBJ2-7, with D perhaps matching TRBD1 (6 bases). There are 16 residues in the CDR3. V lost 4 bases, J lost 4 bases, and 20 bases lay in between. The V gene's germline CDR1 is MDHEN and CDR2 SYDVKM. The CDR3 spells CASSSNLRDNPYEQYF. In nucleotides, the CDR3 is TGTGCCAGCAGTTCCAACTTACGGGACAACCCATACGAGCAGTACTTC.

The V and J genes are TRBV6-6 and TRBJ2-7; maybe TRBD1 (6 bases). Trimming pared 6 bases from V and 3 bases from J, leaving 18 bases between. Germline CDR1 is MNHNY and CDR2 is SVGAGI (reference sequence). The CDR3 covers 15 residues. CDR3 amino acids: CASSQLGTPLYEQYF. CDR3 DNA: TGTGCCAGCAGCCAACTTGGGACACCGCTCTACGAGCAGTACTTC.

The chain links TRBV6-1 to TRBJ1-2; no clear D gene. CDR3 length: 12 residues. The V end was cut by 6 bases, the J end by 8 bases, with 13 bases between. The germline CDR1 and CDR2 sequences are MNHNS and SASEGT. The CDR3 sequence: CASSARSGGYTF. The DNA for the CDR3 is TGTGCCAGCAGCGCTCGGTCAGGCGGCTACACCTTC.

The chain links TRBV27 to TRBJ2-2; perhaps TRBD1 as D (5 bases). The germline V gene encodes CDR1 MNHEY and CDR2 SMNVEV (reference sequence). The CDR3 consists of 13 residues. Trimming removed 4 bases from V and 4 bases from J, with 7 bases in between. The CDR3 loop is CASSWGGTGELFF. CDR3 bases: TGTGCCAGCAGTTGGGGCGGCACCGGGGAGCTGTTTTTT.

The chain is built from TRBV4-3 and TRBJ2-2, with TRBD1 identical over 8 bases. J was trimmed by 6 bases and V by 4 bases; bases with no gene match: 4. This CDR3 region has 14 residues. Germline V lookup: CDR1 LGHNA, CDR2 YSLEER. The CDR3 loop is CASSPGQGPGELFF. The CDR3 region has the DNA TGCGCCAGCAGCCCCGGACAGGGTCCCGGGGAGCTGTTTTTT.

V gene TRBV5-1 combines with J gene TRBJ1-3; weak D call: TRBD1 (5 bases). Germline lookup yields CDR1 SGHRS and CDR2 YFSETQ. The V end lost 0 bases, the J end lost 2 bases, and 9 bases lay between the germline ends. The CDR3 has 15 residues. The CDR3 bases are TGCGCCAGCAGCTTGGCTGGGGCAGCTGGAAACACCATATATTTT. It yields the protein CASSLAGAAGNTIYF.